This T cell receptor beta chain originates from a study of blood T cell repertoires in COVID-19. The V end was cut by 4 bases, the J end by 2 bases, with 9 bases between. CDR3 size: 15 residues. Germline values: CDR1 SGHAT, CDR2 FQNNGV. The repertoire was sequenced with immunoSEQ multiplex PCR; TCRdb's copy has only in-frame clones and lacks some. The table has fewer than 250,000 clones, about four fifths seen once. The sequencing input was peripheral blood. The receptor's source is a woman aged 35 to 49 with acute or convalescent COVID-19. This chain connects TRBV11-2 to TRBJ2-6; TRBD2 might be the D (5 bases). This chain's CDR3 is CASSYPGTGANVLTF. In nucleotides, the CDR3 is TGTGCCAGCAGCTACCCCGGGACTGGGGCCAACGTCCTGACTTTC.